This TCR beta chain was documented in a study of regulatory T cells in long-lasting Graves disease. In building TCR beta libraries, iRepertoire HTBI primers were used together with Arm-PCR of CDR3 regions. From the multiplex PCR reads, TCRdb called clonotypes with MiXCR, one entry per CDR3 protein. The sample yields about 450,000 distinct CDR3 sequences, approximately 14% seen once. The germline V and J ends were trimmed by 1 base and 0 bases, with 11 bases remaining between them. Germline V gives CDR1 SEHNR, CDR2 FQNEAQ (reference sequence). This CDR3 is built from 16 residues. Time point in this sample: newly diagnosed GD, antithyroid drugs for less than 3 months. There was RNA extracted from PBMCs, and the TCR library was made from it. This sample was also put to use in a study of T cells in Graves' hyperthyroidism and ophthalmopathy.

The sequence was obtained from a woman aged 45-65 years with Graves disease. The sequencing used peripheral blood mononuclear cells (PBMCs), collected at new diagnosis, from a patient treated with antithyroid drugs. The V and J genes are TRBV7-9 and TRBJ2-3; D is unclear. The CDR3 nucleotides are TGTGCCAGCAGCTTAGAGGCAGCAAGTAGCACAGATACGCAGTATTTT. Protein: CASSLEAASSTDTQYF.